This T cell receptor beta chain originates from a study of early T cells in non-severe SARS-CoV-2 infection. Across the study: The study sequenced bulk RNA from unsorted whole blood, with chains unpaired. Study-level points and caveats: Clonotype matching in VDJdb favored anti-spike CD8 responses and did not capture private and CD4 specificities.

Molecules of cDNA were individually given unique molecular identifiers that were attached to them. Using its own MiXCR run on the 5' RACE reads, TCRdb lists one record per CDR3 protein. This table holds around 60,000 distinct CDR3 sequences, just over 20% found once. On this clonotype itself: Its cognate antigen is unknown.

Sample: whole blood, taken at baseline. The TCR comes from an adult who was a healthcare worker with PCR-confirmed SARS-CoV-2 infection or an uninfected control (not recorded which).

The CDR3 DNA follows: TGCAGTGCTAGTACTCCGGGACTAGCGGCCCCCTACGAGCAGTACTTC. Protein: CSASTPGLAAPYEQYF. The chain combines TRBV20-1 with TRBJ2-7; 11 positions agree with TRBD2. There are 16 residues in the CDR3. V trimming: 3 bases; J trimming: 2 bases; junction bases outside the gene matches: 9. Per germline, CDR1 DFQATT and CDR2 SNEGSKA (reference sequence).